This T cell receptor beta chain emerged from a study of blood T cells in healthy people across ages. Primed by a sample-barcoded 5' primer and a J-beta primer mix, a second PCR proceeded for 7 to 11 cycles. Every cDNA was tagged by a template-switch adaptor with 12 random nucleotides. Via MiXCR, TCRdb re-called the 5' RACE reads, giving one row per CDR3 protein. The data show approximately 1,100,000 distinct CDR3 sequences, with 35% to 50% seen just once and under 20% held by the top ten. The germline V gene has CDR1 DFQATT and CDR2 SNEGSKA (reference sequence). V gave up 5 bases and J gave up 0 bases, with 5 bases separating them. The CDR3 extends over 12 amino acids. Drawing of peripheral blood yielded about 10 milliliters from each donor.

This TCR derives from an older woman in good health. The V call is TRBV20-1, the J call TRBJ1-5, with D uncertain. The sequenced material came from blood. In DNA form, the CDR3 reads TGCAGTGCTGCCCTTAGCAATCAGCCCCAGCATTTT. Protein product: CSAALSNQPQHF.